This is a list of T cell receptor beta chains from one sample in a study of blood T cell repertoires in COVID-19. Using immunoSEQ multiplex PCR, the repertoire was profiled, and TCRdb retains in-frame clones only, with some absent. The data show about 190,000 clones, about 85% seen once. The sequenced sample was peripheral blood. Every receptor here comes from a man aged 25-40 years with acute or convalescent COVID-19. The CDR3 runs from the conserved cysteine through the conserved F or W. A D gene is named only where the DNA matches it firmly. A row's size may be missing; if present it is once, few, many or a size class.

TRBV5-1	-	TRBJ2-3	-	TGCGCCAGCAGCTTGGACCCCACCGGTACGCAGTATTTT	CASSLDPTGTQYF
TRBV30	-	TRBJ1-2	-	TGTGCCTGGAGCGAAATAGACTATGGCTACACCTTC	CAWSEIDYGYTF
TRBV2	once	TRBJ1-6	-	TGTGCCAGCGACAGGTATTATTCACCCCTCCACTTT	CASDRYYSPLHF
TRBV28	once	TRBJ1-2	TRBD1	TGTGCCAGCAGGGGCGGACAGGGCCTGTGGGGCTACACCTTC	CASRGGQGLWGYTF
TRBV4-2	-	TRBJ2-7	-	TGTGCCAGCAGCCAAGCCGGGAGTTCCGGCTCCTACGAGCAGTACTTC	CASSQAGSSGSYEQYF
TRBV7-9	-	TRBJ2-7	-	TGTGCCAGCAGCTTGATCGGGGGACCCTACGAGCAGTACTTC	CASSLIGGPYEQYF
TRBV10-3	-	TRBJ1-1	TRBD1	TGTGCCTCCTCCCGGGGGGACAGGGGAGAACTCCTTCCTTTCTTT	CASSRGDRGELLPFF
TRBV2	-	TRBJ1-2	-	TGTGCCAGCAGTGAATGGACAAACCCCACCTTC	CASSEWTNPTF
TRBV6-1	-	TRBJ1-1	-	TGTGCCAGCAGTGAACAGGAGGCTGAAGCTTTCTTT	CASSEQEAEAFF
TRBV10-1	-	TRBJ2-1	TRBD2	TGCGCCAGCAGTAACAGCGGACTAGCGGGACGGAATGAGCAGTTCTTC	CASSNSGLAGRNEQFF
TRBV6-5	-	TRBJ1-4	TRBD1	TGTGCCAGCAGTTGGCAGGGGGCAGGTGGTGAAAAACTGTTTTTT	CASSWQGAGGEKLFF
TRBV7-3	-	TRBJ2-3	TRBD2	TGTGCCAGCAGCTCTTTAGCGGGGACCACAGATACGCAGTATTTT	CASSSLAGTTDTQYF
TRBV10-1	-	TRBJ2-2	-	TGCGCCAGCACCCCTGGCAGCGTCGGCGGGGAGCTGTTTTTT	CASTPGSVGGELFF
TRBV3-1/TRBV3-2	-	TRBJ2-1	TRBD1	TGTGCCAGCAGCCTGTCATCGGGACAGGGTAACAATGAGCAGTTCTTC	CASSLSSGQGNNEQFF